The T cell receptor (beta chain) described here comes from a study of vaccination and CD4 T cells after COVID-19. Study details: Everyone enrolled got two doses of BNT162b2 or mRNA-1273 vaccine. Sampling that followed vaccination took place a median about 71 days after dose two, within a range of 14 to 241. Stimulation of cells relied on overlapping spike peptides derived from SARS-CoV-2, HCoV-NL63, HCoV-OC43 and HCoV-229E. The study's findings and limits: Median SARS-CoV-2-reactive clonotypes rose from roughly 22 to 38, not significantly.

As for this clonotype: The antigen remains undetermined.

This CDR3 is 19 amino acids long. Germline V lookup: CDR1 DFQATT, CDR2 SNEGSKA (reference sequence). The ends lost 8 bases at V and 1 base at J; junction bases unmatched: 18. Treatment indicated: roughly ten-day PBMC culture with coronavirus spike peptide pools or control peptides (ViraFEST assay). Sequencing of the DNA from cultured CD4+ T cells was carried out with the Oncomine TCR Beta short-read assay. One entry per CDR3 protein, called by TCRdb with MiXCR from the PCR reads. The sample has 11,000 to 15,000 distinct CDR3 sequences, about 30% seen once. The V and J genes are TRBV20-1 and TRBJ2-1, with TRBD2 matching over 12 bases. This sequence was found in a human donor who had recovered from COVID-19. Source material: CD4+ T cells from blood, cultured in vitro. For the CDR3, the DNA is TGCAGTTACCTCGGTGGGTCTAGCGGGGGGGGCCTGTCCTACAATGAGCAGTTCTTC. Amino acid sequence: CSYLGGSSGGGLSYNEQFF.